This T cell receptor (beta chain) was recovered during a study of blood T cells in healthy people across ages (dated by TCRdb to between 2014 and 2017). General notes on the study: Template switching captured roughly one uniquely barcoded TCR beta cDNA molecule per two T cells in model experiments. The study measured age-related changes in TCR beta repertoire diversity using deep sequencing normalized with unique cDNA molecular identifiers. To avoid experimental bias, donors of different ages were spread randomly across the sequencing lanes. For two donors (one aged 18 to 29 and one aged 80 or older), the study analyzed two additional independent replicas of 1 million unique cDNA reads from the same blood draw. The donors were divided into four age groups: young (average around 17 years), middle-aged (roughly 40), aged (roughly 66) and long-lived (about 79). On the study overall, not on this receptor specifically: Because the CMV infection status of the donors was unknown, age-related changes in expanded clonotypes may potentially have been confounded. Compared with the aged group, more naive CD4+ T cells, fewer expanded clones and increased TCR diversity were shown by the long-lived group, suggesting age selection. Estimates of total diversity based on one million sequenced T cells were regarded as lower bounds and as underestimates. Because profiling used bulk unsorted PBMCs, naive and antigen-experienced compartments could not be compared conclusively. As age increased, observed TCR beta diversity per million T cells dropped in a roughly linear way, and a significant reduction was already evident by age 40. The percentage of naive T cells measured by flow cytometry correlated strongly with observed TCR beta diversity.

V gives up 0 bases and J gives up 3 bases, and the segment between their germline ends measures 12 bases. The CDR3 covers 15 residues, taking in both the cysteine and the phenylalanine. Here the CDR3 DNA is all that survives: 45 bases in frame from base 1. As encoded in the germline V gene, CDR1 is MNHEY while CDR2 is SVGAGI. Library creation used 5' RACE. Sequencer: Illumina HiSeq 2500. A second PCR of roughly 7 to 11 cycles was performed with a sample-barcoded 5' primer and a J-beta primer mix. A template-switch 5' adaptor carrying 12 random nucleotides introduced a unique molecular identifier onto each TCR beta cDNA molecule. Each sample yielded at least 3 million CDR3-containing paired-end reads. First-strand cDNA was synthesized from all RNA with the Mint cDNA synthesis kit, primed by a TRBC-specific oligonucleotide. All cDNA was treated with uracil-DNA glycosylase and then went through a first 18-cycle PCR with the universal primers M1SS and BC2_uni_R. Under the source paper's analysis protocol: For normalization, 1 million high-quality reads were randomly selected from each sample, with every read carrying a distinct molecular identifier. Instead of being binned into consensus sequences, reads with shared molecular identifiers were discarded. MiTCR, set to a Q25 quality threshold and the strictest error-elimination algorithm, was used for CDR3 identification, clonotype clustering and error correction. A nonparametric unseen species model using Euler transformation provided a lower-bound estimate of total TCR beta diversity. TCRdb passed the public sequencing reads through fastp at Q25 and MiXCR, retaining productive beta sequences. Rows with one shared CDR3 protein collapse into an entry with the most common genes and DNA. TCRdb's processing, not the authors', yielded these V and J calls. This sample gives hundreds of thousands of distinct CDR3 sequences in total; 45% to 50% of them show up just once. Together, the top ten hold roughly a third of the sample.

The 39 donors, aged about 6 to 95 years, were systemically healthy Caucasian individuals from Russia. Each donor gave ten milliliters of peripheral blood, drawn into EDTA-treated Vacutainer tubes. Ficoll-Paque density-gradient centrifugation was used to isolate PBMCs, with at least 7 million obtained per sample. Total RNA, at least 6 micrograms per sample, was extracted from PBMCs with Trizol reagent. The percentages of naive CD45RAhigh/CD27high T cells were determined by flow cytometry on a PBMC aliquot from every donor. As to this clonotype: Its binding antigen is unknown. Per-base quality was not reported, and no clone a single base away is much larger than it.

The V gene is TRBV6-5 and the J gene is TRBJ2-7, with no D gene named confidently. Sequenced input: blood. The source of this sequence is a woman aged 55-75 years in good health. The CDR3 loop reads CASSYSRQSIYEQYF. The sequence in DNA is TGTGCCAGCAGTTACTCGAGGCAGTCGATCTACGAGCAGTACTTC.